One sample yielded the 14 T cell receptor beta chains listed below, sequenced in a study of STAT5B mutations in CD4+ large granular lymphocyte leukemia. Sequencing used immunoSEQ multiplex PCR; TCRdb keeps in-frame clones, though not all of them. Of 20,000 or so clones listed, over 70% are singletons. What was sequenced was CD4+ T cells from blood buffy coats. The source is a human donor in good health.

The chain carries TRBV4-2 and TRBJ1-4; 8 positions agree with TRBD1. The CDR3 is 17 residues long. The germline V gene has CDR1 LGHNA and CDR2 YNFKEQ. V shed 2 bases, J shed 6 bases, and the junction held 11 bases outside the gene matches. CDR3 bases: TGTGCCAGCAGCCAATCTACCTCCGGGACAGGAGATGAAAAACTGTTTTTT. This gives the protein CASSQSTSGTGDEKLFF.

This chain joins TRBV2 and TRBJ1-5; D may be TRBD1 (6 bases). V lost 8 bases, J lost 9 bases, and 17 bases lay in between. Germline CDR1 reads SNHLY; CDR2 reads FYNNEI. CDR3 length equals 13 residues. The CDR3 is CASGGTPGPPQHF. CDR3 coding DNA: TGTGCCAGCGGGGGGACACCAGGGCCGCCCCAGCATTTT.

This chain uses TRBV2 with TRBJ2-4, with D tentatively TRBD2 (5 bases). Per germline, CDR1 SNHLY and CDR2 FYNNEI. V was cut by 3 bases and J by 9 bases, with 15 bases left in between. The CDR3 consists of 14 residues. CDR3: CASSEDGGSSIQYF. The CDR3 region has the DNA TGTGCCAGCAGTGAGGATGGAGGCAGCAGCATTCAGTACTTC.

The gene calls are TRBV19 and TRBJ1-2; 12 bases are a match to TRBD1. The J segment lost 3 bases and the V segment lost 4 bases, leaving 12 bases of the junction unmatched. CDR3 length: 18 amino acids. Per the germline V gene, CDR1 is LNHDA and CDR2 is SQIVND (reference sequence). CDR3 region: CASSTRDRGRGSDYGYTF. CDR3 DNA: TGTGCCAGTAGTACAAGGGACAGGGGGCGCGGATCAGACTATGGCTACACCTTC.

V is TRBV5-1 and J is TRBJ2-3; 12 nucleotides align to TRBD2. This CDR3 comprises 16 residues. Germline-derived CDR1 and CDR2 are SGHRS and YFSETQ. The trim removed 4 bases at V and 6 bases at J, leaving 9 bases unmatched. The CDR3 sequence is CASSPFSSGRVDTQYF. The CDR3 DNA reads as TGCGCCAGCAGCCCTTTTTCTAGCGGGAGGGTGGATACGCAGTATTTT.

This chain uses TRBV19 with TRBJ1-1; 12 bases map to TRBD1. CDR1 and CDR2 (germline): LNHDA, SQIVND (reference sequence). J gave up 5 bases and V 3 bases, and 10 bases lay outside the gene matches. The CDR3 loop spans 17 amino acids. As DNA, the CDR3 is TGTGCCAGTAGTATTGTGGGGACAGGGGGCTTGCGGACTGAAGCTTTCTTT. Protein: CASSIVGTGGLRTEAFF.

The V gene is TRBV9, the J gene TRBJ2-2; 12 bases map to TRBD2. After removal of 4 bases from V and 7 bases from J, the junction contained 14 bases not matched to a gene. CDR1 SGDLS and CDR2 YYNGEE come from the germline V gene. The CDR3 has 18 residues. CDR3 bases: TGTGCCAGCAGCCTGACTCTAGCGGGAGGGCCGTTGGGCGGGGAGCTGTTTTTT. This sequence encodes CASSLTLAGGPLGGELFF.

The chain employs TRBV5-1 and TRBJ2-3, with D perhaps being TRBD1 or TRBD2 (6 bases each). The CDR3 runs to 15 residues. The germline CDR1 and CDR2 sequences are SGHRS and YFSETQ. With 0 bases removed from V and 6 bases from J, the gap between germline ends came to 14 bases. The CDR3 DNA reads as TGCGCCAGCAGCTTGGGGGGGGCAGGCCCCGATACGCAGTATTTT. As protein: CASSLGGAGPDTQYF.

This clone occurred once. This chain uses TRBV28 with TRBJ2-7, with D hard to call. The germline V and J ends were trimmed by 5 bases and 4 bases, with 18 bases remaining between them. Germline V CDR1 and CDR2: MDHEN, SYDVKM. This CDR3 has 15 residues. This CDR3 reads CASSPGSWGIYEQYF. In nucleotides, the CDR3 is TGTGCCAGCAGTCCCGGGTCGTGGGGTATTTACGAGCAGTACTTC.

The V and J genes are TRBV18 and TRBJ2-5, with a tentative D call TRBD2 (5 bases). Germline V gene sequence: CDR1 KGHSH, CDR2 LQKENI. The V end lost 2 bases, the J end lost 1 base, and 20 bases lay between the germline ends. The CDR3 contains 18 residues. CDR3 bases: TGTGCCAGCTCACCAAGACAAGTACAGAGGGTTCGCCAAGAGACCCAGTACTTC. Its protein is CASSPRQVQRVRQETQYF.

The chain recombines TRBV28 with TRBJ2-3; a possible D gene is TRBD1 (6 bases). Germline CDR1 is MDHEN and CDR2 is SYDVKM. The CDR3 covers 15 residues. V lost 5 bases, J lost 6 bases, and 18 bases lay in between. The CDR3, as DNA: TGTGCCAGCAGTGGGGCAACAGGGTTTTCGGATACGCAGTATTTT. Residues: CASSGATGFSDTQYF. The whole variable domain, remainder taken from reference TRBV28 and TRBJ2-3, is DVKVTQSSRYLVKRTGEKVFLECVQDMDHENMFWYRQDPGLGLRLIYFSYDVKMKEKGDIPEGYSVSREKKERFSLILESASTNQTSMYLCASSGATGFSDTQYFGPGTRLTVL.

This clone was recorded a few times. The chain has TRBV28 and TRBJ1-1; a weak D match, TRBD1 (5 bases). In germline, CDR1 is MDHEN, CDR2 SYDVKM. The CDR3 sequence is 15 residues long. Between the trimmed V and J ends, which lost 6 bases and 4 bases, there was a span of 18 bases. The CDR3 region is CASSPVSGGSTEAFF. CDR3 coding DNA: TGTGCCAGCAGCCCGGTTTCTGGGGGGAGCACTGAAGCTTTCTTT. Full variable domain (remainder filled in from reference TRBV28 and TRBJ1-1): DVKVTQSSRYLVKRTGEKVFLECVQDMDHENMFWYRQDPGLGLRLIYFSYDVKMKEKGDIPEGYSVSREKKERFSLILESASTNQTSMYLCASSPVSGGSTEAFFGQGTRLTVV.

The gene calls are TRBV9 and TRBJ2-3, with 7 bases aligning to TRBD1. The CDR3 covers 16 residues. V was clipped by 3 bases and J by 5 bases; unmatched bases: 12. The germline gives CDR1 SGDLS, CDR2 YYNGEE. DNA of the CDR3: TGTGCCAGCAGCGAGCAGGGACAGCGATGGGGAGATACGCAGTATTTT. Translated, it gives CASSEQGQRWGDTQYF.

This clone was recorded a few times. The chain employs TRBV10-3 and TRBJ1-1, with TRBD1 matching 7 bases. This CDR3 has 18 amino acids. The V gene's germline CDR1 is ENHRY and CDR2 SYGVKD. The V gene end was trimmed by 6 bases and the J gene end by 5 bases; junction bases not matched to a gene: 21. In DNA, the CDR3 is TGTGCCATCAGGGGGCCCTCGGGTTCGGCAGGGGGAAATACTGAAGCTTTCTTT. It yields the protein CAIRGPSGSAGGNTEAFF.